These T cell receptor beta chains were read from a single sample in a study of technical replicates of blood from a few donors. The data were produced by immunoSEQ multiplex PCR, yet TCRdb's version contains in-frame clones alone and is incomplete. The sample has roughly 60,000 clones, about 86% seen once. The sample comprised PBMCs. All receptors derive from a human donor in good health. Some clones in this sample may be carry-over from other donors' samples. Each CDR3 is given with its conserved first and last residue. The order of the fields is clone size, V gene, D gene, J gene, CDR3 DNA, CDR3 protein. The D gene is left open where the match is weak. Size values are once, few and many counts, or a class for expanded clones, and some rows have none.

>.|TRBV7-2|TRBD1|TRBJ2-7
TGTGCCAGCAGCCTCCGACAGGGGAACGAGCAGTACTTC
CASSLRQGNEQYF
>.|TRBV7-9|TRBD1|TRBJ2-7
TGTGCCAGCAGCTCATCCGGGACAGGGAAATACGAGCAGTACTTC
CASSSSGTGKYEQYF
>.|TRBV7-2|.|TRBJ2-7
TGTGCCAGCAGCTTCGGCCAGCGCTCCTACGAGCAGTACTTC
CASSFGQRSYEQYF
>once|TRBV4-2|.|TRBJ1-1
TGTGCCAGCAGCCAAGTATTAGGGGCCACTGAAGCTTTCTTT
CASSQVLGATEAFF
>.|TRBV13|TRBD1|TRBJ1-4
TGTGCCAGCAGCCGACAGGGGTGGGATGAAAAACTGTTTTTT
CASSRQGWDEKLFF
>.|TRBV18|TRBD2|TRBJ2-1
TGTGCCAGCTCACCACCTCGCGGGACTAGCGGGAGCGGTGAGCAGTTCTTC
CASSPPRGTSGSGEQFF
>.|TRBV6-6|TRBD2|TRBJ2-3
TGTGCCGGCGGGGGGGCAGGAAGCACAGATACGCAGTATTTT
CAGGGAGSTDTQYF
>.|TRBV5-1|.|TRBJ1-5
TGCGCCAGCAGCGCCCAGGGTGGGAGCAATCAGCCCCAGCATTTT
CASSAQGGSNQPQHF
>.|TRBV19|TRBD2|TRBJ2-4
TGTGCCAGTAGTAGGACTAGCGGAAACATTCAGTACTTC
CASSRTSGNIQYF
>.|TRBV30|.|TRBJ1-4
TGTGCCTGGAGCGGAGGGGAGGGTGAAAAACTGTTTTTT
CAWSGGEGEKLFF
>.|TRBV5-6|.|TRBJ1-2
TGTGCCAGCAGCTTGGACAGAACTAACTATGGCTACACCTTC
CASSLDRTNYGYTF
>.|TRBV4-3|.|TRBJ2-7
TGCGCCAGCAGCCAAGATACGGGTTCCGAGCAGTACTTC
CASSQDTGSEQYF
>few|TRBV2|.|TRBJ1-1
TGTGCCAGCAAGAGGGGAGGTAGTGCGAACACTGAAGCTTTCTTT
CASKRGGSANTEAFF
>.|TRBV6-5|TRBD1|TRBJ2-1
TGTGCCAGCAGGCCGGGACAGCAGTACAATGAGCAGTTCTTC
CASRPGQQYNEQFF
>.|TRBV5-6|.|TRBJ2-1
TGTGCCAGCACCTCCCAGGTAGGAAACGCCTACAATGAGCAGTTCTTC
CASTSQVGNAYNEQFF